A selection of T cell receptor beta chains follows, all from one sample in a study of T-cell memory formation after mild COVID-19. TCRdb re-called the 5' RACE reads through MiXCR, storing one row per CDR3 protein. Of under 400,000 distinct CDR3 sequences in the sample, 20% to 25% are singletons; the top ten hold 12%. The sequenced sample consisted of PBMCs or a T cell subset sorted from them (not recorded which). The receptors derive from an adult woman who had mild COVID-19 (a few samples of this study predate the infection). Cell type and time point are not known. Each CDR3 is given with its conserved first and last residue. D genes are given only for firm matches. Clone size is not always given. Where it is, it says once, few, many or a class for expanded clones.

d_call: .
clone_size: few
j_call: TRBJ1-1
v_call: TRBV15
cdr3_aa: CATSRERGAGMGAFF
cdr3_nt: TGTGCCACCAGCAGAGAAAGGGGCGCGGGGATGGGAGCTTTCTTT

d_call: .
clone_size: .
j_call: TRBJ2-7
v_call: TRBV20-1
cdr3_aa: CSGVDSETYEQYF
cdr3_nt: TGCAGTGGGGTAGATAGCGAGACCTACGAGCAGTACTTC

d_call: TRBD2
clone_size: few
j_call: TRBJ2-3
v_call: TRBV10-3
cdr3_aa: CAISEWIASGRAGTDTQYF
cdr3_nt: TGTGCCATCAGTGAGTGGATTGCTAGCGGGAGGGCCGGCACAGATACGCAGTATTTT

d_call: TRBD1
clone_size: .
j_call: TRBJ2-1
v_call: TRBV4-2
cdr3_aa: CASSQDWPRRQGAIYEQFF
cdr3_nt: TGTGCCAGCAGCCAAGATTGGCCCCGTAGGCAGGGGGCGATCTATGAGCAGTTCTTC

d_call: TRBD1
clone_size: .
j_call: TRBJ1-5
v_call: TRBV6-1
cdr3_aa: CASSSGQGSSHSNQPQHF
cdr3_nt: TGTGCCAGCAGTTCTGGACAGGGATCCTCCCATAGCAATCAGCCCCAGCATTTT

d_call: .
clone_size: few
j_call: TRBJ1-4
v_call: TRBV30
cdr3_aa: CAWQLNNEKLFF
cdr3_nt: TGTGCCTGGCAGCTAAATAATGAAAAACTGTTTTTT

d_call: .
clone_size: few
j_call: TRBJ1-5
v_call: TRBV27
cdr3_aa: CASTPGGVGQPQHF
cdr3_nt: TGTGCCAGCACCCCCGGGGGGGTAGGCCAGCCCCAGCATTTT

d_call: .
clone_size: few
j_call: TRBJ2-1
v_call: TRBV3-1
cdr3_aa: CASSSTTSPQFF
cdr3_nt: TGTGCCAGCAGCTCGACGACCTCCCCGCAGTTCTTC

d_call: .
clone_size: few
j_call: TRBJ1-2
v_call: TRBV12-3/TRBV12-4
cdr3_aa: CASTYHTTHPYGYTF
cdr3_nt: TGTGCCAGCACCTATCATACAACCCACCCCTATGGCTACACCTTC

d_call: .
clone_size: once
j_call: TRBJ2-6
v_call: TRBV6-2/TRBV6-3
cdr3_aa: CASRRLDRTGANVLTF
cdr3_nt: TGTGCCAGCAGACGCCTAGACAGAACTGGGGCCAACGTCCTGACTTTC

d_call: .
clone_size: few
j_call: TRBJ2-1
v_call: TRBV11-3
cdr3_aa: CASSPGRSGNEQFF
cdr3_nt: TGTGCCAGCAGCCCCGGGCGGAGCGGCAATGAGCAGTTCTTC

d_call: .
clone_size: .
j_call: TRBJ2-3
v_call: TRBV9
cdr3_aa: CASSRPGASGLYTDTQYF
cdr3_nt: TGTGCCAGCAGCCGCCCGGGGGCTAGCGGCCTATACACAGATACGCAGTATTTT

d_call: .
clone_size: few
j_call: TRBJ2-1
v_call: TRBV19
cdr3_aa: CASSIVSDGYNEQFF
cdr3_nt: TGTGCCAGTAGTATTGTCTCGGACGGTTACAATGAGCAGTTCTTC

d_call: .
clone_size: few
j_call: TRBJ2-1
v_call: TRBV4-2
cdr3_aa: CASSQEEADEQFF
cdr3_nt: TGTGCCAGCAGCCAAGAAGAGGCGGATGAGCAGTTCTTC

d_call: .
clone_size: few
j_call: TRBJ2-5
v_call: TRBV14
cdr3_aa: CASSRWGGETQYF
cdr3_nt: TGTGCCAGCAGCCGGTGGGGCGGTGAGACCCAGTACTTC

d_call: .
clone_size: .
j_call: TRBJ2-3
v_call: TRBV21-1
cdr3_aa: CASRESGGGTTDTQYF
cdr3_nt: TGTGCCAGCAGGGAATCGGGCGGGGGGACCACGGATACGCAGTATTTT

d_call: TRBD1
clone_size: few
j_call: TRBJ1-1
v_call: TRBV6-6
cdr3_aa: CASKKTGGSTEAFF
cdr3_nt: TGTGCCAGCAAAAAGACAGGGGGTAGCACTGAAGCTTTCTTT

d_call: .
clone_size: .
j_call: TRBJ2-3
v_call: TRBV7-7
cdr3_aa: CASSSSLLTDTQYF
cdr3_nt: TGTGCCAGCAGCTCCTCCCTCCTCACAGATACGCAGTATTTT

d_call: .
clone_size: few
j_call: TRBJ1-1
v_call: TRBV5-5
cdr3_aa: CASSLAFLTAPLNTEAFF
cdr3_nt: TGTGCCAGCAGCTTGGCGTTCCTGACAGCACCGCTGAACACTGAAGCTTTCTTT

d_call: TRBD1
clone_size: few
j_call: TRBJ2-1
v_call: TRBV2
cdr3_aa: CASIKGQGETNEQFF
cdr3_nt: TGTGCCAGCATCAAGGGGCAGGGGGAAACTAATGAGCAGTTCTTC

d_call: .
clone_size: many
j_call: TRBJ2-7
v_call: TRBV12-3/TRBV12-4
cdr3_aa: CASSPEGSSYEQYF
cdr3_nt: TGTGCCAGCAGTCCAGAGGGGTCTTCCTACGAGCAGTACTTC

d_call: TRBD2
clone_size: many
j_call: TRBJ2-7
v_call: TRBV24-1
cdr3_aa: CATSDAGGLAYEQYF
cdr3_nt: TGTGCCACCAGTGATGCGGGAGGGCTCGCCTACGAGCAGTACTTC

d_call: .
clone_size: .
j_call: TRBJ1-1
v_call: TRBV2
cdr3_aa: CASTEVGVTEAFF
cdr3_nt: TGTGCCAGCACCGAGGTAGGAGTCACTGAAGCTTTCTTT

d_call: .
clone_size: few
j_call: TRBJ1-1
v_call: TRBV24-1
cdr3_aa: CATSDLDGREAFF
cdr3_nt: TGTGCCACCAGTGATTTGGACGGACGTGAAGCTTTCTTT

d_call: .
clone_size: few
j_call: TRBJ2-1
v_call: TRBV7-8
cdr3_aa: CASSFRASYNEQFF
cdr3_nt: TGTGCCAGCAGCTTTAGGGCCTCCTACAATGAGCAGTTCTTC

d_call: .
clone_size: few
j_call: TRBJ2-2
v_call: TRBV12-3/TRBV12-4
cdr3_aa: CASSFGAENTGELFF
cdr3_nt: TGTGCCAGCAGTTTCGGGGCGGAGAACACCGGGGAGCTGTTTTTT

d_call: .
clone_size: many
j_call: TRBJ2-1
v_call: TRBV15
cdr3_aa: CATSRVPPAGTYNEQFF
cdr3_nt: TGTGCCACCAGCAGAGTGCCTCCCGCGGGCACCTACAATGAGCAGTTCTTC

d_call: TRBD1
clone_size: .
j_call: TRBJ2-2
v_call: TRBV12-3/TRBV12-4
cdr3_aa: CASRRDRVNTGELFF
cdr3_nt: TGTGCCAGCAGACGAGACAGGGTTAATACCGGGGAGCTGTTTTTT

d_call: TRBD2
clone_size: many
j_call: TRBJ2-1
v_call: TRBV12-3/TRBV12-4
cdr3_aa: CASSSHSGGTLYKVYNEQFF
cdr3_nt: TGTGCCAGCAGTTCACATAGCGGGGGTACACTATATAAAGTCTACAATGAGCAGTTCTTC

d_call: .
clone_size: few
j_call: TRBJ2-1
v_call: TRBV20-1
cdr3_aa: CSAKPRSSYNEQFF
cdr3_nt: TGCAGTGCTAAACCCCGGAGCTCCTACAATGAGCAGTTCTTC

d_call: .
clone_size: .
j_call: TRBJ2-7
v_call: TRBV13
cdr3_aa: CASSPDPLSYEQYF
cdr3_nt: TGTGCCAGCAGCCCCGACCCCCTGTCCTACGAGCAGTACTTC

d_call: .
clone_size: .
j_call: TRBJ1-2
v_call: TRBV20-1
cdr3_aa: CSASGANYGYTF
cdr3_nt: TGCAGTGCTAGCGGAGCTAACTATGGCTACACCTTC

d_call: TRBD2
clone_size: .
j_call: TRBJ2-3
v_call: TRBV7-6
cdr3_aa: CASTLAGRGTQYF
cdr3_nt: TGTGCCAGCACGCTAGCGGGGCGGGGTACGCAGTATTTT

d_call: .
clone_size: few
j_call: TRBJ2-4
v_call: TRBV6-5
cdr3_aa: CASRTTGWDIQYF
cdr3_nt: TGTGCCAGCAGAACAACAGGATGGGACATTCAGTACTTC

d_call: .
clone_size: .
j_call: TRBJ2-3
v_call: TRBV6-2/TRBV6-3
cdr3_aa: CASAGTTDTQYF
cdr3_nt: TGTGCCAGCGCGGGGACGACAGATACGCAGTATTTT

d_call: TRBD2
clone_size: few
j_call: TRBJ2-1
v_call: TRBV4-3
cdr3_aa: CASSHDPSSGFYNEQFF
cdr3_nt: TGCGCCAGCAGCCACGACCCTTCTAGCGGGTTCTACAATGAGCAGTTCTTC

d_call: TRBD1
clone_size: .
j_call: TRBJ2-6
v_call: TRBV7-8
cdr3_aa: CASSPPVGTGDGGANVLTF
cdr3_nt: TGTGCCAGCAGCCCCCCTGTCGGGACAGGGGACGGTGGGGCCAACGTCCTGACTTTC

d_call: .
clone_size: few
j_call: TRBJ1-1
v_call: TRBV4-2
cdr3_aa: CASSQERVGTEAFF
cdr3_nt: TGTGCCAGCAGCCAAGAAAGAGTGGGCACTGAAGCTTTCTTT

d_call: .
clone_size: .
j_call: TRBJ1-6
v_call: TRBV18
cdr3_aa: CASSPQWENSPLHF
cdr3_nt: TGTGCCAGCTCACCACAGTGGGAAAATTCACCCCTCCACTTT

d_call: .
clone_size: .
j_call: TRBJ2-2
v_call: TRBV5-1
cdr3_aa: CASSLGLGGAELFF
cdr3_nt: TGCGCCAGCAGCTTGGGGCTAGGCGGAGCGGAGCTGTTTTTT

d_call: .
clone_size: few
j_call: TRBJ2-2
v_call: TRBV21-1
cdr3_aa: CASSKAATGLTGELFF
cdr3_nt: TGTGCCAGCAGCAAAGCGGCGACAGGGCTCACCGGGGAGCTGTTTTTT

d_call: .
clone_size: .
j_call: TRBJ1-1
v_call: TRBV7-9
cdr3_aa: CASSSALKAFF
cdr3_nt: TGTGCCAGCAGCTCCGCGTTAAAAGCTTTCTTT